These 5 T cell receptor beta chains originate from one sample sequenced in a study of T cells in women clearing cervical HPV infection. Repertoires were generated with immunoSEQ multiplex PCR, while TCRdb's copy carries only in-frame clones and drops some. Its table lists tens of thousands of clones. Specimen: blood buffy coat. These receptors were obtained from a woman between 18 and 70 years old with a cervical HPV16 infection that either progressed to CIN3+ or cleared (not recorded which).

As for this clone: Read data end 3 residues before the CDR3 end; the end is taken from the germline J gene. The chain carries TRBV2 and TRBJ2-4; TRBD1 might be the D (6 bases). V was clipped by 2 bases and J by 8 bases, with 19 bases between them. CDR1 is SNHLY, CDR2 FYNNEI, per germline. The CDR3 has 16 residues. CDR3 bases read: TGTGCCAGCAGTGAACAGGGGCAGCTCAAACGGGACATT. Its translation: CASSEQGQLKRDI. The full CDR3 reads CASSEQGQLKRDIQYF.

On this clone: Read data end 3 residues before the CDR3 end; the end is taken from the germline J gene. This sequence joins TRBV6-2 or TRBV6-3 and TRBJ2-3, with TRBD2 matching over 7 bases. Germline loops: CDR1 MNHEY, CDR2 SVGEGT. The CDR3 loop spans 13 amino acids. V dropped 8 bases and J dropped 2; count of bases not matched to a gene: 4. CDR3 amino acids: CASGGGYTDTQYF. CDR3 bases read: TGTGCCAGCGGGGGGGGGTACACAGATACG.

Worth noting for this clone: A read error may produce the germline difference seen at one junction end. The read gets to within 3 residues of the CDR3 end, and the germline J gene fills in the rest. The chain uses TRBV20-1 and TRBJ2-3; TRBD1 aligns across 9 bases. The CDR3 is made up of 14 amino acids. Germline lookup yields CDR1 DFQATT and CDR2 SNEGSKA (reference sequence). The CDR3 bases that were read are TGCAGTGCTAAGGGGGGACAGGGCGCAGAGACG. This codes for CSAKGGQGAET. The whole CDR3 is CSAKGGQGAETQYF.

Of note for this clone: The CDR3 extends 3 residues past the end of the read, so its final part is completed from the germline J gene. V gene TRBV18 combines with J gene TRBJ2-2; D perhaps matches TRBD2 (5 bases). Germline assignment: CDR1 KGHSH and CDR2 LQKENI. CDR3 length: 14 residues. The covered CDR3 bases are TGTGCCAGCTCACAGGGAGCGGCTAATGAAAAG. Translated: CASSQGAANEK. The whole CDR3 region reads CASSQGAANEKLFF.

To note about this clone: Coverage ceases 3 residues before the CDR3 finishes, and the germline J gene fills in the end. J is TRBJ1-2 and V is TRBV5-4, with a possible D match to TRBD1 (6 bases). The CDR3 loop spans 14 amino acids. Trimming took off 0 bases at V and 5 bases at J, with 11 bases between the two ends. The germline gives CDR1 SGHNT, CDR2 YYREEE (reference sequence). The CDR3: CASSLGVQGYGYTF. CDR3 DNA, as far as it was read: TGTGCCAGCAGCTTGGGGGTACAGGGTTATGGC. The full variable domain, with the rest looked up from reference TRBV5-4 and TRBJ1-2, is ETGVTQSPTHLIKTRGQQVTLRCSSQSGHNTVSWYQQALGQGPQFIFQYYREEENGRGNFPPRFSGLQFPNYSSELNVNALELDDSALYLCASSLGVQGYGYTFGSGTRLTVV.